This T cell receptor (beta chain) was sequenced during a study of blood T cell repertoires in COVID-19. Original processing methods: Reference gene primers were amplified, and this amplification served to estimate nucleated cell counts. Libraries were prepared by immunoSEQ multiplex PCR; TCRdb keeps only in-frame clonotypes and omits some of them. The V and J calls and clone size were taken over from that table, and D and trimming were inferred from the DNA. Here the sample spans some 30,000 clones, around 90% being singletons. The germline V gene has CDR1 MGHDK and CDR2 SYGVNS. After removal of 5 bases from V and 9 bases from J, the junction contained 4 bases not matched to a gene. The CDR3 is 12 residues long.

This receptor was identified in a human donor in a cohort sampled during active COVID-19. This chain connects TRBV25-1 to TRBJ2-7; 10 nucleotides agree with TRBD1. Specimen: peripheral blood. CDR3 amino acids: CASSRTGGLQYF. The CDR3 DNA reads TGTGCCAGCAGTAGGACAGGGGGTTTGCAGTACTTC.